The 11 T cell receptor beta chains below were found in one sample sequenced in a study of regulatory T cells in long-lasting Graves disease. Building the TCR beta libraries relied on iRepertoire HTBI primers, and CDR3 regions underwent Arm-PCR. One entry per CDR3 protein, called by TCRdb with MiXCR from the multiplex PCR reads. The table records 240,000 or so distinct CDR3 sequences, 20% of them present only once. Indicated time point: newly diagnosed GD, antithyroid drugs for less than 3 months. RNA extracted from PBMCs served as the sequencing template. Sample: peripheral blood mononuclear cells (PBMCs), taken at new diagnosis, from a patient treated with antithyroid drugs. The receptors originated from a female donor with Graves disease.

This clonotype was observed many times. The V call is TRBV20-1, the J call TRBJ2-7; D possibly corresponds to TRBD2 (6 bases). This CDR3 comprises 15 residues. V lost 6 bases to trimming and J lost 4 bases, with 22 bases between them. Per the germline V gene, CDR1 is DFQATT and CDR2 is SNEGSKA (reference sequence). CDR3 residues: CSAGSVAALGYEQYF. CDR3 nucleotides: TGCAGTGCGGGTTCGGTAGCGGCCCTAGGATACGAGCAGTACTTC.

The J gene is TRBJ2-3, the V gene TRBV10-1, with D possibly matching TRBD2 (5 bases). This CDR3 is 12 amino acids long. In germline, CDR1 is WNHNN, CDR2 SYGVQD (reference sequence). V was clipped by 8 bases and J by 2 bases, with 8 bases between them. In nucleotides, the CDR3 is TGCGCCAGCGGAGGCCTCACAGATACGCAGTATTTT. Protein: CASGGLTDTQYF.

The genes are TRBV20-1 and TRBJ2-7; TRBD2 matches at 10 bases. In germline, CDR1 is DFQATT, CDR2 SNEGSKA (reference sequence). The CDR3 has 15 residues. V dropped 5 bases and J dropped 1; count of bases not matched to a gene: 8. This CDR3 is CSAPQGLADSYEQYF. In nucleotides, the CDR3 is TGCAGTGCTCCCCAAGGACTAGCGGATTCCTACGAGCAGTACTTC.

V is TRBV9 and J is TRBJ2-3, with 12 positions matching TRBD2. The V segment lost 0 bases and the J segment 5 bases; nucleotides outside the gene matches: 4. Germline values: CDR1 SGDLS, CDR2 YYNGEE. This CDR3 is built from 16 residues. The CDR3 is CASSVVLAGGLDTQYF. CDR3 nucleotide sequence: TGTGCCAGCAGCGTAGTACTAGCGGGGGGATTAGATACGCAGTATTTT.

This clonotype showed up many times. The chain is built from TRBV5-4 and TRBJ2-3; 9 bases match TRBD1. This CDR3 comprises 16 residues. V shed 3 bases, J shed 2 bases, and the junction held 7 bases outside the gene matches. CDR1 and CDR2 from the germline V gene are SGHNT and YYREEE (reference sequence). This chain's CDR3 is CASSYIGQGTTDTQYF. In DNA form, the CDR3 reads TGTGCCAGCAGCTACATAGGACAGGGGACCACAGATACGCAGTATTTT.

This clonotype has a handful of counts. The chain combines TRBV12-5 with TRBJ1-5; D is unresolved. The germline gives CDR1 LGHNT, CDR2 FRNRAP. This CDR3 is 13 amino acids long. Trimming left V 7 bases short and J 4 bases short, with 11 bases between. CDR3 in DNA: TGTGCTAGTGCCGCTGGGGAAAATCAGCCCCAGCATTTT. Protein: CASAAGENQPQHF.

This clonotype was found many times. V is TRBV12-3 or TRBV12-4 and J is TRBJ2-3; D is ambiguous. The V end lost 5 bases, the J end lost 15 bases, and 21 bases lay between the germline ends. The CDR3 extends over 13 amino acids. The CDR3 here is CASSPRVAAKSYF. The CDR3, as DNA: TGTGCCAGCAGTCCTAGAGTAGCCGCTAAATCTTATTTT.

This clonotype was recorded at least ten times. The chain is built from TRBV10-3 and TRBJ2-2, with TRBD2 as a possible D gene (5 bases). The CDR3 has 15 amino acids. Trimming stripped 8 bases from V and 1 base from J, with 14 bases between. Germline V gene data show CDR1 as ENHRY and CDR2 as SYGVKD. Written as DNA, the CDR3 is TGTGCCATCCCCCTCCTAGCTCAGAACACCGGGGAGCTGTTTTTT. Its translation is CAIPLLAQNTGELFF.

This clonotype occurred many times. CDR3: CASSKGRDYEQYF. The CDR3 DNA reads TGTGCCAGCTCAAAGGGCAGAGACTACGAGCAGTACTTC. The rearrangement joins TRBV18 to TRBJ2-7, with D unclear. The V end lost 5 bases, the J end lost 3 bases, and 11 bases lay between the germline ends. The CDR3 sequence is 13 residues long. Germline CDR1 KGHSH, CDR2 LQKENI.

The table lists this clonotype with many counts. The chain uses TRBV27 and TRBJ2-7, with 9 bases that match TRBD1. The ends lost 1 base at V and 5 bases at J; junction bases unmatched: 6. The CDR3 contains 15 residues. Germline CDR1 MNHEY, CDR2 SMNVEV (reference sequence). The CDR3 reads CASSLLGQGFNEQYF. CDR3 DNA: TGTGCCAGCAGTTTATTGGGACAGGGTTTCAACGAGCAGTACTTC.

This clonotype has a handful of counts. This may arise from a read error, as a much more abundant clone is one base away. The J gene is TRBJ2-1, the V gene TRBV20-1; possible D gene TRBD2, 6 bases. Germline assignment: CDR1 DFQATT and CDR2 SNEGSKA (reference sequence). The CDR3 extends over 15 amino acids. The CDR3 spells CSARDHGSPSNKQFF. CDR3 DNA sequence: TGCAGTGCTAGAGATCACGGGAGTCCTTCCAATAAGCAGTTCTTC.